Shown below are 5 T cell receptor beta chains from a single sample sequenced in a study of cytomegalovirus exposure and HLA in healthy donors. The PCR ran on 60 Vbeta and 13 Jbeta primers. The table came from immunoSEQ multiplex PCR; TCRdb's copy has only in-frame clones and leaves some out. The table lists approximately 150,000 clones, about four fifths of them singletons. Sequencing input: PBMCs. The receptors originated from a young woman in good health and CMV-seropositive.

This clone was seen a few times. This sequence joins TRBV28 and TRBJ1-5, with unresolved D. From germline, CDR1 is MDHEN and CDR2 SYDVKM. The CDR3 has 16 residues. Trimming took 5 bases from V and 5 from J, leaving 19 bases between them. The CDR3 reads CASSTPGSNGDQPQHF. CDR3 sequence (DNA): TGTGCCAGCAGTACCCCCGGATCCAACGGGGATCAGCCCCAGCATTTT.

The gene calls are TRBV4-2 and TRBJ1-2; the match to TRBD1 covers 10 bases. V shed 1 base and J 6 bases; nucleotides not matched to a gene: 8. The CDR3 loop spans 16 amino acids. Germline V CDR1 and CDR2: LGHNA, YNFKEQ. The CDR3 loop is CASSQANRDRGNGYTF. The CDR3 DNA is TGTGCCAGCAGCCAAGCTAATAGGGACAGGGGAAATGGCTACACCTTC.

The gene calls are TRBV5-1 and TRBJ2-3; D uncertain. Trimming cost V 0 bases and J 0 bases, with 8 bases left between them. The CDR3 has 15 residues. Per germline, CDR1 SGHRS and CDR2 YFSETQ. CDR3 sequence: CASSLGAASTDTQYF. In DNA, the CDR3 is TGCGCCAGCAGCTTGGGGGCAGCCAGCACAGATACGCAGTATTTT.

The chain uses TRBV19 and TRBJ2-7, with 11 bases aligning to TRBD1. V shed 1 base, J shed 3 bases, and the junction held 5 bases outside the gene matches. This CDR3 has 16 amino acids. Germline CDR1 LNHDA, CDR2 SQIVND (reference sequence). The CDR3 protein is CASSIGWTGGFYEQYF. CDR3 bases: TGTGCCAGTAGTATAGGCTGGACAGGGGGCTTCTACGAGCAGTACTTC.

The chain is built from TRBV4-1 and TRBJ2-1, with a weak D call TRBD2 (7 bases). The V gene's germline CDR1 is MGHRA and CDR2 YSYEKL. This CDR3 contains 15 residues. The V and J ends lost 6 bases and 7 bases respectively, with 19 bases between them. This chain's CDR3 is CASSHGGLPLNEQFF. CDR3 in DNA: TGCGCCAGCAGTCACGGGGGGCTCCCTTTGAATGAGCAGTTCTTC.